What follows describes a single TCR beta chain. As yet, its antigen is unknown. These data originate in a study of OX40 agonist ivuxolimab in advanced cancers. Study conclusions and caveats: Low normalized T-cell clonal expansion was additionally recorded for some nonresponders. Blood T cells, both CD4+ and CD8+, expanded clonally by week 6 at 0.1 to 3.0 mg/kg.

The V gene's germline CDR1 is GTSNPN and CDR2 SVGIG (reference sequence). Trimming took 5 bases from V and 4 from J, leaving 8 bases between them. The CDR3 totals 11 residues. Libraries were prepared by immunoSEQ multiplex PCR; TCRdb keeps only in-frame clonotypes and omits some of them. This table holds 95,000 to 100,000 clones, about 80% found once. The TCR comes from an adult with an advanced solid tumor such as melanoma, head and neck, liver or kidney cancer. The starting material was CD4+ or CD8+ T cells sorted from blood, obtained in a trial of the OX40 agonist ivuxolimab. The chain has TRBV30 and TRBJ1-2; maybe TRBD1 (5 bases). CDR3 nucleotide sequence: TGTGCCTGGGGGGGGTTCTATGGCTACACCTTC. It encodes CAWGGFYGYTF.